A single sample gave rise to the 5 T cell receptor beta chains below, sequenced in a study of blood T cells in healthy people across ages. With a J-beta primer mix and a sample-barcoded 5' primer, a second PCR ran about 6 to 11 cycles. TCRdb fed the 5' RACE reads into MiXCR, producing one record per CDR3 protein. The sample yields roughly 1,800,000 distinct CDR3 sequences, 49% seen once. Sequencing input: blood. These receptors originate from a woman aged 35 to 49 in good health.

This clonotype showed up just a few times. The J gene is TRBJ2-1, the V gene TRBV5-1; the match to TRBD2 covers 9 bases. The V and J ends lost 4 bases and 6 bases, in that order; junction bases with no gene match: 11. The CDR3 consists of 16 residues. Germline-derived CDR1 and CDR2 are SGHRS and YFSETQ. The CDR3 reads CASSLGGSGGPNEQFF. The DNA of the CDR3 is TGCGCCAGCAGCCTGGGGGGTAGCGGGGGCCCCAATGAGCAGTTCTTC.

This clonotype was counted a few times. This chain uses TRBV4-3 with TRBJ2-7; 7 positions agree with TRBD1. The CDR3 has 18 amino acids. Germline V gene lookup returns CDR1 LGHNA and CDR2 YSLEER. The V and J ends lost 1 base and 3 bases, in that order; junction bases with no gene match: 15. CDR3 region: CASSQAKTGELTSYEQYF. Here the CDR3 DNA reads TGCGCCAGCAGCCAAGCCAAAACAGGGGAGCTCACCAGCTACGAGCAGTACTTC.

This clonotype showed up just once. The J gene is TRBJ1-2, the V gene TRBV20-1, with no clear D. The V and J ends lost 6 bases and 3 bases respectively, with 8 bases between them. This CDR3 comprises 11 residues. The germline V gene encodes CDR1 DFQATT and CDR2 SNEGSKA (reference sequence). The DNA of the CDR3 is TGCAGTGCCAAAGGCTACTATGGCTACACCTTC. This gives the protein CSAKGYYGYTF.

This clonotype was found a few times. The chain employs TRBV6-1 and TRBJ1-6; D possibly corresponds to TRBD1 (6 bases). V was trimmed by 3 bases and J by 3 bases, leaving 9 bases between them. There are 15 residues in the CDR3. Germline V CDR1 and CDR2: MNHNS, SASEGT. In nucleotides, the CDR3 is TGTGCCAGCAGTGACGGACAGCTCTATAATTCACCCCTCCACTTT. Translation: CASSDGQLYNSPLHF.

This clonotype came up a few times. The chain carries TRBV11-2 and TRBJ2-3; maybe TRBD1 (5 bases). This CDR3 contains 13 residues. The germline gives CDR1 SGHAT, CDR2 FQNNGV. Trimming took off 0 bases at V and 9 bases at J, with 10 bases between the two ends. CDR3 in amino acids: CASSLDNRGTQYF. DNA of the CDR3: TGTGCCAGCAGCTTAGATAATAGGGGAACGCAGTATTTT. Full variable domain (rest looked up from reference TRBV11-2 and TRBJ2-3): EAGVAQSPRYKIIEKRQSVAFWCNPISGHATLYWYQQILGQGPKLLIQFQNNGVVDDSQLPKDRFSAERLKGVDSTLKIQPAKLEDSAVYLCASSLDNRGTQYFGPGTRLTVL.